These T cell receptor beta chains were read from a single sample in a study of CD8+CD57+ T cells in acquired aplastic anemia. TCRdb re-called the reads through MiXCR, storing one row per CDR3 protein. The table has hundreds of thousands of distinct CDR3 sequences, about three fifths seen once. Sequenced input: sorted CD4+, CD8+, or CD8+CD57+ T cells (not recorded which) from PBMCs. The receptors originated from a human donor with aplastic anemia. The CDR3 runs from the conserved cysteine through the conserved F or W. D genes are given only for firm matches. Clone size is given for some rows only: seen once, a few or many times, or a class if the clone is expanded.

d_call: TRBD1; j_call: TRBJ1-5; clone_size: many; v_call: TRBV3-1; cdr3_nt: TGTGCCAGCAGCCAAGGAGGGACAGGGAATCAGCCCCAGCATTTT; cdr3_aa: CASSQGGTGNQPQHF
d_call: TRBD2; j_call: TRBJ2-3; clone_size: .; v_call: TRBV20-1; cdr3_nt: TGCAGTGTTGGACTAGTCACGGAGACAGATACGCAGTATTTT; cdr3_aa: CSVGLVTETDTQYF
d_call: TRBD1; j_call: TRBJ1-6; clone_size: .; v_call: TRBV24-1; cdr3_nt: TGTGCCACCAGTGACCCAACACCAGACAGGGGGTATGCGTGTTCCTATAATTCACCCTTCCACTTT; cdr3_aa: CATSDPTPDRGYACSYNSPFHF
d_call: TRBD2; j_call: TRBJ2-3; clone_size: few; v_call: TRBV7-6; cdr3_nt: TGTGCCAGCAGCTTATCGGGAGGCGGGGATACGCAGTATTTT; cdr3_aa: CASSLSGGGDTQYF
d_call: TRBD1; j_call: TRBJ1-2; clone_size: many; v_call: TRBV3-1; cdr3_nt: TGTGCCAGCAGCCCCCGGGGGAGACAGGGTTCGGACGGCTACACCTTC; cdr3_aa: CASSPRGRQGSDGYTF
d_call: .; j_call: TRBJ2-7; clone_size: many; v_call: TRBV7-4; cdr3_nt: TGTGCCAGCAGCTTCCGTTCGGGGGAGCCTACACCCCCCTCCTACGAGCAGTACTTC; cdr3_aa: CASSFRSGEPTPPSYEQYF
d_call: .; j_call: TRBJ1-2; clone_size: .; v_call: TRBV7-9; cdr3_nt: TGTGCCAGCAGCTTAGGGGGGGAGGGGAAGGAAAATGGCTACACCTTC; cdr3_aa: CASSLGGEGKENGYTF
d_call: TRBD2; j_call: TRBJ2-3; clone_size: many; v_call: TRBV2; cdr3_nt: TGTGCCAGCAGTGCTAGTAGGTCCGGGACTAGCGGGAGGACAGATACGCAGTATTTT; cdr3_aa: CASSASRSGTSGRTDTQYF
d_call: .; j_call: TRBJ2-1; clone_size: many; v_call: TRBV2; cdr3_nt: TGTGCCAGCAGACCCGAATTGAGCTCCTACAATGAGCAGTTCTTC; cdr3_aa: CASRPELSSYNEQFF
d_call: .; j_call: TRBJ2-1; clone_size: few; v_call: TRBV29-1; cdr3_nt: TGCAGCATCCCCGGGAATGAGCAGTTCTTC; cdr3_aa: CSIPGNEQFF
d_call: .; j_call: TRBJ1-5; clone_size: many; v_call: TRBV5-1; cdr3_nt: TGCGCCAGCAGCTTGACTGGACAGCTCCTCATCAATCAGCCCCAGCATTTT; cdr3_aa: CASSLTGQLLINQPQHF
d_call: .; j_call: TRBJ2-5; clone_size: many; v_call: TRBV20-1; cdr3_nt: TGCAGTGCTAGAGTTGCAGGCCGGCAAGAGACCCAGTACTTC; cdr3_aa: CSARVAGRQETQYF
d_call: .; j_call: TRBJ1-1; clone_size: .; v_call: TRBV2; cdr3_nt: TGTGCCAGCAAATTTACAGGCGGACCGGACACTGAAGCTTTCTTT; cdr3_aa: CASKFTGGPDTEAFF
d_call: TRBD1; j_call: TRBJ1-2; clone_size: many; v_call: TRBV6-5; cdr3_nt: TGTGCCAGCAGTTACGGCGGACAGGTCTATGGCTACACCTTC; cdr3_aa: CASSYGGQVYGYTF
d_call: .; j_call: TRBJ2-2; clone_size: .; v_call: TRBV4-3; cdr3_nt: TGCGCCAGCAGCCAAGATTTACGGGGACGGACCAACACCGGGGAGCTGTTTTTT; cdr3_aa: CASSQDLRGRTNTGELFF
d_call: .; j_call: TRBJ2-7; clone_size: once; v_call: TRBV12-3/TRBV12-4; cdr3_nt: TGTGCCAGCAGTTTAGTGAGGGAGTTGAGATACGAGCAGTACTTC; cdr3_aa: CASSLVRELRYEQYF
d_call: TRBD2; j_call: TRBJ2-1; clone_size: .; v_call: TRBV19; cdr3_nt: TGTGCCAGTAGTCCCGGGACTAGTCCGTACTACAATGAGCAGTTCTTC; cdr3_aa: CASSPGTSPYYNEQFF
d_call: TRBD1; j_call: TRBJ1-5; clone_size: many; v_call: TRBV5-1; cdr3_nt: TGCGCCAGCAGTTTGGGACAGGACAGCAATCAGCCCCAGCATTTT; cdr3_aa: CASSLGQDSNQPQHF
d_call: .; j_call: TRBJ1-3; clone_size: few; v_call: TRBV2; cdr3_nt: TGTGCCAGCAGTGCAGGCTCTGGAAACACCATATATTTT; cdr3_aa: CASSAGSGNTIYF
d_call: .; j_call: TRBJ1-4; clone_size: .; v_call: TRBV2; cdr3_nt: TGTGCCAGCACCCTCTGGACTAATGAAAAACTGTTTTTT; cdr3_aa: CASTLWTNEKLFF
d_call: .; j_call: TRBJ1-6; clone_size: .; v_call: TRBV7-3; cdr3_nt: TGTGCCAGCAGCGAAGGACTGACAAATTCACCCCTCCACTTT; cdr3_aa: CASSEGLTNSPLHF
d_call: TRBD2; j_call: TRBJ2-1; clone_size: .; v_call: TRBV2; cdr3_nt: TGTGCCAGCAGAGCCGGGACTAGCGGGAGGAATGAGCAGTTCTTC; cdr3_aa: CASRAGTSGRNEQFF
d_call: .; j_call: TRBJ1-1; clone_size: many; v_call: TRBV25-1; cdr3_nt: TGTGCCAGCAGTGAAACTGTGAACACTGAAGCTTTCTTT; cdr3_aa: CASSETVNTEAFF
d_call: TRBD1; j_call: TRBJ1-2; clone_size: many; v_call: TRBV27; cdr3_nt: TGTGCCAGCAGTTCTGGGGACAGCTTTAACTATGGCTACACCTTC; cdr3_aa: CASSSGDSFNYGYTF
d_call: TRBD2; j_call: TRBJ2-3; clone_size: .; v_call: TRBV12-3/TRBV12-4; cdr3_nt: TGTGCCAGCAGTCTCACCGCGGGACTAGCCGGCACAGATACGCAGTATTTT; cdr3_aa: CASSLTAGLAGTDTQYF
d_call: .; j_call: TRBJ2-5; clone_size: .; v_call: TRBV15; cdr3_nt: TGTGCCACCACCCCGGGAAAGGGGGAGACCCAGTACTTC; cdr3_aa: CATTPGKGETQYF
d_call: .; j_call: TRBJ1-6; clone_size: .; v_call: TRBV20-1; cdr3_nt: TGCAGTGCTAGAGATTTACATTCACCCCTCCACTTT; cdr3_aa: CSARDLHSPLHF
d_call: TRBD1; j_call: TRBJ1-2; clone_size: once; v_call: TRBV20-1; cdr3_nt: TGCAGTGCTAGATCTTCCTCAGGGGGTATCTCCTATGGCTACACCTTC; cdr3_aa: CSARSSSGGISYGYTF
d_call: .; j_call: TRBJ1-4; clone_size: .; v_call: TRBV2; cdr3_nt: TGTGCCAGCAGCTCCTTGGTGGGTGAAAAACTGTTTTTT; cdr3_aa: CASSSLVGEKLFF
d_call: .; j_call: TRBJ2-3; clone_size: .; v_call: TRBV7-3; cdr3_nt: TGTGCCAGCAGCTTAATGGCACCGGCAGATACGCAGTATTTT; cdr3_aa: CASSLMAPADTQYF
d_call: TRBD1; j_call: TRBJ2-7; clone_size: few; v_call: TRBV7-3; cdr3_nt: TGTGCCAGCAGCTCACAGGGGGCGAGCTCCTACGAGCAGTACTTC; cdr3_aa: CASSSQGASSYEQYF
d_call: .; j_call: TRBJ1-2; clone_size: .; v_call: TRBV2; cdr3_nt: TGTGCCAGCAGTGACGGGGAAAACTATGGCTACACCTTC; cdr3_aa: CASSDGENYGYTF
d_call: .; j_call: TRBJ2-5; clone_size: .; v_call: TRBV2; cdr3_nt: TGTGCCAGCAGTGATCAGGGGTACCAAGAGACCCAGTACTTC; cdr3_aa: CASSDQGYQETQYF
d_call: .; j_call: TRBJ2-3; clone_size: .; v_call: TRBV19; cdr3_nt: TGTGCCAGTAGTATAGAGTTTAGCAGGGGAGATACGCAGTACTTT; cdr3_aa: CASSIEFSRGDTQYF
d_call: .; j_call: TRBJ2-5; clone_size: once; v_call: TRBV27; cdr3_nt: TGTGCCAGCAGAGGACCCCTAAGTCAGTACTTC; cdr3_aa: CASRGPLSQYF
d_call: .; j_call: TRBJ1-4; clone_size: .; v_call: TRBV19; cdr3_nt: TGTGCCAGTAGTCCAAGGGACGGAGAAGAAAAACTGTTTTTT; cdr3_aa: CASSPRDGEEKLFF
d_call: .; j_call: TRBJ1-1; clone_size: few; v_call: TRBV7-9; cdr3_nt: TGTGCCAGCAGCTTAATAGACGAAGGCACTGAAGCTTTCTTT; cdr3_aa: CASSLIDEGTEAFF
d_call: .; j_call: TRBJ1-6; clone_size: once; v_call: TRBV2; cdr3_nt: TGTGCCAGCAGCTCTAATCCGGGACACCGTGTTAATTCACCCCTCCACTTT; cdr3_aa: CASSSNPGHRVNSPLHF
d_call: .; j_call: TRBJ2-2; clone_size: .; v_call: TRBV7-2; cdr3_nt: TGTGCCAGCAGCCGGGGTGTAGGGGAGCTGGTTTTT; cdr3_aa: CASSRGVGELVF
d_call: .; j_call: TRBJ2-3; clone_size: many; v_call: TRBV19; cdr3_nt: TGTGCCAGTAGCGTAGCTTCTAGCACAGATACGCAGTATTTT; cdr3_aa: CASSVASSTDTQYF
d_call: .; j_call: TRBJ2-7; clone_size: .; v_call: TRBV7-8; cdr3_nt: TGTGCCAGCAGCTTGGATAGGATGGAGCAGTACTTC; cdr3_aa: CASSLDRMEQYF